Listed below are T cell receptor beta chains from one sample, sequenced in a study of T-cell memory formation after mild COVID-19. MiXCR was run by TCRdb on the 5' RACE reads, yielding one entry per CDR3 protein. The sample has 350,000 or so distinct CDR3 sequences, roughly 13% seen once. The sample was PBMCs or a T cell subset sorted from them (not recorded which). Source of these receptors: a man between 18 and 35 years old who had mild COVID-19 (a few samples of this study predate the infection). Cell type and time point are not known. Each CDR3 is given with its conserved first and last residue. D genes are given only for firm matches. The size of a clone is reported for some rows only, either as once, few or many, or as a class for expanded clones.

TRBV7-9	.	TRBJ2-1	many	TGTGCCAGCAGTGTGGGGTTTTTGGTCGAGCAGTTCTTC	CASSVGFLVEQFF
TRBV5-6	.	TRBJ1-2	.	TGTGCCAGCAGCTTGGGCTACGGGGTTGGCTATGGCTACACCTTC	CASSLGYGVGYGYTF
TRBV9	.	TRBJ2-6	few	TGTGCCAGCAGCGCCCATTTGGACCGCTCTGGGGCCAACGTCCTGACTTTC	CASSAHLDRSGANVLTF
TRBV6-5	TRBD1	TRBJ2-2	few	TGTGCCAGCAGGGCAAGGGGGCCCGGCGGGGAGCTGTTTTTT	CASRARGPGGELFF
TRBV9	TRBD2	TRBJ2-1	.	TGTGCCAGCAGCGGCCCCCAACCGGGACTAGAAGACAATGAGCAGTTCTTC	CASSGPQPGLEDNEQFF
TRBV20-1	TRBD2	TRBJ2-1	few	TGCAGTGCTAGAGACCCGGGACTAGCGGGGGTAAATGAGCAGTTCTTC	CSARDPGLAGVNEQFF
TRBV6-1	TRBD1	TRBJ2-4	.	TGTGCCAGCAAGCGGCATGTGACAGGGGGGTTCGAAAACATTCAGTACTTC	CASKRHVTGGFENIQYF
TRBV6-6	.	TRBJ2-3	few	TGTGCCAGCAGCCGCATTTGGGGGAGACTGGGTTACACAGATACGCAGTATTTT	CASSRIWGRLGYTDTQYF
TRBV5-1	TRBD1	TRBJ2-7	few	TGCGCCAGCGGGGACAGGGGGCCCTACGAGCAGTACTTC	CASGDRGPYEQYF
TRBV12-5	.	TRBJ1-6	few	TGTGCTAGTTTTGTCCAGGTCGACTCCTATAATTCACCCCTCCACTTT	CASFVQVDSYNSPLHF
TRBV10-3	.	TRBJ2-1	.	TGTGCCATCAGTTTAATGGCTTACAATGAGCAGTTCTTC	CAISLMAYNEQFF
TRBV5-1	.	TRBJ1-1	many	TGCGCCAGCAGCCCGTCTTTGAACACTGAAGCTTTCTTT	CASSPSLNTEAFF
TRBV12-3/TRBV12-4	.	TRBJ1-1	.	TGTGCCAGCAGTCTGTACACCTTAGGCAACACTGAAGCTTTCTTT	CASSLYTLGNTEAFF
TRBV29-1	.	TRBJ1-3	.	TGCAGCGTTGCTTTTCGGGGAAACACCATATATTTT	CSVAFRGNTIYF
TRBV28	.	TRBJ2-2	few	TGTGCCAGCAGTCGACTTGGTCAGCCCGGTGGGCTGTTTTTT	CASSRLGQPGGLFF
TRBV7-9	TRBD1	TRBJ2-2	many	TGTGCCAGCAGCGAACAGGGGGGCACCGGGGAGCTGTTTTTT	CASSEQGGTGELFF
TRBV5-1	TRBD2	TRBJ2-3	.	TGCGCCAGCAGCTGGACTAGCGGGGGGGAGAAAGATACGCAGTATTTT	CASSWTSGGEKDTQYF
TRBV12-3/TRBV12-4	TRBD2	TRBJ2-2	.	TGTGCCAGCAGCCCTTGGACTAGCGGGGGGGCGACCGGGGAGCTGTTTTTT	CASSPWTSGGATGELFF
TRBV7-9	.	TRBJ2-3	few	TGTGCCAGCAGCTTATCAGCTTCGACAACAGATACGCAGTATTTT	CASSLSASTTDTQYF
TRBV24-1	.	TRBJ1-5	.	TGTGCCACCAGTGGCCCGGGGGCGAGTCAGCCCCAGCATTTT	CATSGPGASQPQHF
TRBV12-3/TRBV12-4	TRBD2	TRBJ2-5	.	TGTGCCAGCAGTTACCTGCCGGGTCTAGCGGCACCAGAGACCCAGTACTTC	CASSYLPGLAAPETQYF
TRBV19	TRBD2	TRBJ2-5	few	TGTGCCAGTAGTGCACTAGCGGGGGGGCGGGAGACCCAGTACTTC	CASSALAGGRETQYF
TRBV12-5	.	TRBJ2-5	few	TGTGCTAGTGGTTTGCCCGGGGTTGGGTTGGAGACCCAGTACTTC	CASGLPGVGLETQYF
TRBV20-1	.	TRBJ1-6	few	TGCAGTGCTAGAGATCCCGTGGGAGCGACCTATAATTCACCCCTCCACTTT	CSARDPVGATYNSPLHF
TRBV5-5	.	TRBJ1-1	.	TGTGCCAGCAGGGGGAAGGGGATGAACACTGAAGCTTTCTTT	CASRGKGMNTEAFF
TRBV19	TRBD1	TRBJ1-5	many	TGTGCCAGTAGTACAGGGGGGGTCCCTGTCAATCAGCCCCAGCATTTT	CASSTGGVPVNQPQHF
TRBV2	TRBD1	TRBJ1-1	many	TGTGCCAGCAGTGACCGGACAGGGCTGAACACTGAAGCTTTCTTT	CASSDRTGLNTEAFF
TRBV2	.	TRBJ1-1	few	TGTGCCAGCAGCGCCGGGACTTGGGGTGAAGCTTTCTTT	CASSAGTWGEAFF
TRBV6-5	TRBD1	TRBJ1-2	.	TGTGCCAGCAGTTATCTGAGAGGACAGGGGAACGGCTACACCTTC	CASSYLRGQGNGYTF
TRBV5-1	.	TRBJ2-3	.	TGCGCCAGCAGCTTGGGGCCTAATCTTGATACGCAGTATTTT	CASSLGPNLDTQYF
TRBV7-2	.	TRBJ2-3	few	TGTGCCAGCAGCTTAGTAGGCAGTGACAATACGCAGTATTTT	CASSLVGSDNTQYF
TRBV30	TRBD1	TRBJ2-1	few	TGTGCCTGGGTCACAACAGGGGGCGATGAGCAGTTCTTC	CAWVTTGGDEQFF
TRBV25-1	TRBD2	TRBJ2-5	.	TGTGCCAGCAGTGTAGCGGGGGACCTTGAAGAGACCCAGTACTTC	CASSVAGDLEETQYF
TRBV7-9	.	TRBJ1-1	few	TGTGCCAGCAGCCGGGCGTATGGGGCGCTGGTCACTGAAGCTTTCTTT	CASSRAYGALVTEAFF
TRBV4-1	.	TRBJ2-5	many	TGCGCCAGCAGCCCGCCGTTACTCGAGACCCAGTACTTC	CASSPPLLETQYF
TRBV12-3/TRBV12-4	TRBD2	TRBJ2-3	few	TGTGCCAGCAACCAACTAGCGGGGGGATGGGATACGCAGTATTTT	CASNQLAGGWDTQYF
TRBV7-2	.	TRBJ2-7	many	TGTGCCAGCAGCTTAAATCAAAGGGATGTGGAGTACTTC	CASSLNQRDVEYF
TRBV4-3	TRBD1	TRBJ2-2	few	TGCGCCAGCAGCCCCGGGGACAGGGGGCTGACCGGGGAGCTGTTTTTT	CASSPGDRGLTGELFF
TRBV10-3	TRBD1	TRBJ1-1	.	TGTGCCATCAGCGGGGGGACAGGCGTGAACACTGAAGCTTTCTTT	CAISGGTGVNTEAFF
TRBV7-2	.	TRBJ1-2	.	TGTGCCAGCAGCCAATGGGCTAACTATGGCTACACCTTC	CASSQWANYGYTF
TRBV9	.	TRBJ1-1	.	TGTGCCAGCAGCGAGGAGGGAGGAGATGCTTTCTTT	CASSEEGGDAFF
TRBV6-5	.	TRBJ2-5	many	TGTGCCAGCAGAGGTACGGGGGTGGAGACCCAGTACTTC	CASRGTGVETQYF
TRBV5-4	TRBD2	TRBJ2-5	.	TGTGCCAGCAGCTCGGCAGCGGGGGTCGAGACCCAGTACTTC	CASSSAAGVETQYF
TRBV9	TRBD1	TRBJ1-2	.	TGTGCCAGCAGCCGGGGGGTAGGCAGGGGGCTCCGTGATGAATATGGCTACACCTTC	CASSRGVGRGLRDEYGYTF
TRBV7-2	TRBD1	TRBJ1-2	.	TGTGCCAGCAGGGAACCGGGACAGGGCTATGGCTACACCTTC	CASREPGQGYGYTF
TRBV30	.	TRBJ2-7	few	TGTGCCTGGAGTGGGGACTCTCCCTACGAGCAGTACTTC	CAWSGDSPYEQYF
TRBV5-1	TRBD2	TRBJ2-3	few	TGCGCCAGCAGCTTGGGTCTAGCGGGGGGGCCTACAGATACGCAGTATTTT	CASSLGLAGGPTDTQYF
TRBV7-2	.	TRBJ1-4	.	TGTGCCAGCAGCCAACGGTCGGGGGCGCGTGAAAAACTGTTTTTT	CASSQRSGAREKLFF
TRBV5-1	.	TRBJ2-2	.	TGCGCCAGCAGCCGGACCCCGAACACCGGGGAGCTGTTTTTT	CASSRTPNTGELFF
TRBV4-1	.	TRBJ1-5	.	TGCGCCAGCAGCCAATCTCGGTTTCAGCCCCAGCATTTT	CASSQSRFQPQHF
TRBV3-1	.	TRBJ2-2	few	TGTGCCAGCAGCCTTAGGAGGGCGGGCACCGGGGAGCTGTTTTTT	CASSLRRAGTGELFF
TRBV3-1	TRBD1	TRBJ2-3	.	TGTGCCAGCAGCCTGTCGGACAGGGGCCGCACAGATACGCAGTATTTT	CASSLSDRGRTDTQYF
TRBV5-1	.	TRBJ2-5	many	TGCGCCAGCAGCTTGGCCGTTTTGACCCAAGAGACCCAGTACTTC	CASSLAVLTQETQYF
TRBV12-3/TRBV12-4	.	TRBJ1-2	few	TGTGCCAGCAGTTTGCAGTCTAACTATGGCTACACCTTC	CASSLQSNYGYTF
TRBV4-3	.	TRBJ2-3	many	TGCGCCAGCAGCCAAGTGGGGGCCCGCGGAGATACGCAGTATTTT	CASSQVGARGDTQYF
TRBV7-2	.	TRBJ2-5	few	TGTGCCAGCAGCCCCGTAACCCAAGAGACCCAGTACTTC	CASSPVTQETQYF